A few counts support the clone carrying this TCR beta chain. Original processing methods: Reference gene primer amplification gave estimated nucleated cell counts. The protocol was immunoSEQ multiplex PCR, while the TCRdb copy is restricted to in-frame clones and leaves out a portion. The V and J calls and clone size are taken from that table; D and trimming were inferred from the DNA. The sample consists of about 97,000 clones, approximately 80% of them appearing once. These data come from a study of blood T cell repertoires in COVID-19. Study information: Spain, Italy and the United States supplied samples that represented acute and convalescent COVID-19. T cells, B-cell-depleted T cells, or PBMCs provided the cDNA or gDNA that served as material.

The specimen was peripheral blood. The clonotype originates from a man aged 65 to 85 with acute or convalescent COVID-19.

CDR3 residues: CASISGGAVTEAFF. The CDR3 DNA reads as TGTGCCAGCATTTCGGGAGGGGCAGTCACTGAAGCTTTCTTT. The rearrangement links TRBV28 to TRBJ1-1; D perhaps matches TRBD1 (5 bases). Germline V CDR1 and CDR2: MDHEN, SYDVKM. Trimming took off 7 bases at V and 4 bases at J, with 16 bases between the two ends. This CDR3 region has 14 residues.